This T cell receptor (beta chain) is drawn from a study of blood T cell repertoires in COVID-19. The authors' processing: Amplification with reference gene primers provided the estimates of nucleated cell counts. Repertoires were generated with immunoSEQ multiplex PCR, while TCRdb's copy carries only in-frame clones and drops some. V and J calls and clone size are copied from that table; D and trimming were computed from the DNA. The table lists 200,000 to 250,000 clones, 75% to 90% of them singletons. V dropped 3 bases and J dropped 8; count of bases not matched to a gene: 6. The CDR3 loop spans 13 amino acids.

The receptor's source is a woman aged 40 to 50 with acute COVID-19. Sequences were obtained from PBMCs or T cells enriched from blood (not recorded which). The V and J genes are TRBV12-3 or TRBV12-4 and TRBJ1-2; 7 bases are a match to TRBD1. The CDR3 region has the DNA TGTGCCAGCAGTTTGGTTACAGGGGACGGCTACACCTTC. Amino acids: CASSLVTGDGYTF.